This record covers a single T cell receptor (beta chain). Its target is not known. Averaging roughly 110 mL, one heparinised blood draw was given by each donor. Expressed TCRB transcripts were sequenced because the entire RNA isolate underwent reverse transcription. Generated by immunoSEQ multiplex PCR, the TCRdb table keeps only in-frame clones and is missing some. The sample carries 150,000 to 200,000 clones, over 55% recorded once. The data belong to a study of beta chain features in type 1 diabetes. At the level of the study: Patients and healthy donors were similar in age, gender and cell yields.

Points from the study as a whole: There was a moderate but significant shortening of TCRB CDR3s in all four CD4+ subsets of Type 1 diabetes patients. cDNA-based reads could over-represent cells with high TCR expression. For patients, the naive, central memory and Treg TCRB repertoires appeared more alike than for healthy donors.

This CDR3 comprises 14 residues. V trimming: 4 bases; J trimming: 8 bases; junction bases outside the gene matches: 7. CDR1 is SGDLS, CDR2 YYNGEE, per germline. The TCR sequence derives from a man aged 25-45 years with type 1 diabetes. The rearrangement joins TRBV9 to TRBJ1-2; 11 nucleotides agree with TRBD1. Material for sequencing was naive CD4+ T cells from blood. In nucleotides, the CDR3 is TGTGCCAGCAGCTCCCGGACAGGGGGCGGCGGCTACACCTTC. Protein product: CASSSRTGGGGYTF.